The rows below give T cell receptor beta chains drawn from one sample of a study of T-cell memory formation after mild COVID-19. TCRdb re-analysed the 5' RACE reads in MiXCR, keeping a single row per CDR3 protein. The sample yields roughly 610,000 distinct CDR3 sequences, roughly a sixth seen once. The sample comprised PBMCs or a T cell subset sorted from them (not recorded which). These receptors all come from an adult woman who had mild COVID-19 (a few samples of this study predate the infection). Cell type and time point are not known. Both conserved end residues are part of each CDR3. The size field is filled for only some rows; it gives once, few, many or a size class.

CDR3aa	abundance	j_gene	v_gene
CASSSGQPETQYF	-	TRBJ2-5	TRBV7-6
CASSPMTRSTGELFF	few	TRBJ2-2	TRBV9
CASSFGVSGYTF	-	TRBJ1-2	TRBV19
CASSFGQNQPQHF	-	TRBJ1-5	TRBV5-6
CASSEGPGRYNEQFF	few	TRBJ2-1	TRBV6-1
CARKPTGGEETQYF	few	TRBJ2-5	TRBV5-1
CASSSGGWDGYTF	-	TRBJ1-2	TRBV4-3
CASSEMGGRRETQYF	-	TRBJ2-5	TRBV2
CSVEGQDSYEQYF	-	TRBJ2-7	TRBV29-1
CASSVEASGAYEQYF	-	TRBJ2-7	TRBV9
CASSRLLGPDEQYF	few	TRBJ2-7	TRBV7-9
CSVGGLAGADTQYF	-	TRBJ2-3	TRBV29-1
CATRTGNYGYTF	-	TRBJ1-2	TRBV27
CASNPQGHGYTF	-	TRBJ1-2	TRBV2
CASSLGSGRWMNTEAFF	-	TRBJ1-1	TRBV7-9
CASSQPGPPDTEAFF	-	TRBJ1-1	TRBV7-9
CASSISGPSNSPLHF	few	TRBJ1-6	TRBV7-8
CASKPPQGQNTEAFF	-	TRBJ1-1	TRBV7-2
CASSLQGSNYGYTF	many	TRBJ1-2	TRBV7-6
CASSFEVTGYNEQFF	few	TRBJ2-1	TRBV7-9
CASRDRVGNTGELFF	-	TRBJ2-2	TRBV7-3
CASSGLAGKETQYF	few	TRBJ2-5	TRBV7-9
CASSSGQGSDQPQHF	few	TRBJ1-5	TRBV5-1
CASTSVMGGGTDTQYF	few	TRBJ2-3	TRBV5-4
CASSIGQGSGELFF	few	TRBJ2-2	TRBV19
CASSQILAAGELFF	few	TRBJ2-2	TRBV7-9
CASSLVAVNSGANVLTF	many	TRBJ2-6	TRBV5-1
CATSRDKGGAGIAKNIQYF	-	TRBJ2-4	TRBV15
CASSQGQGPNTEAFF	few	TRBJ1-1	TRBV4-1
CASRRTSGGPTDTQYF	many	TRBJ2-3	TRBV11-2
CASNHLGLAGLDNEQFF	few	TRBJ2-1	TRBV7-2
CASSPTWGGNTEAFF	-	TRBJ1-1	TRBV5-1
CATSERQYNQPQHF	-	TRBJ1-5	TRBV24-1
CASSFGQGLEEQPQHF	few	TRBJ1-5	TRBV12-3/TRBV12-4
CSVEGTGARTDTQYF	-	TRBJ2-3	TRBV29-1
CASSTTSGVHNEQFF	few	TRBJ2-1	TRBV6-2/TRBV6-3
CASKADRRALLEQYF	few	TRBJ2-7	TRBV7-2
CASSLLPPGQSMNTEAFF	few	TRBJ1-1	TRBV7-8
CASSLGESGPSIEQFF	many	TRBJ2-1	TRBV5-1
CASSYSGVSYGYTF	few	TRBJ1-2	TRBV6-5
CASSRSGGNEKLFF	few	TRBJ1-4	TRBV12-3/TRBV12-4
CSARSSGVSYEQYF	few	TRBJ2-7	TRBV20-1